This is a list of T cell receptor beta chains from one sample in a study of shared clonotypes between healthy human individuals. Measured with immunoSEQ multiplex PCR; TCRdb has only the in-frame clones, and not every one. The repertoire holds 110,000 or so clones, with 55% to 80% as singletons. Sequencing was done on a sample of memory CD8+ T cells sorted from blood. The source of these receptors is a woman between 25 and 40 years old in good health. Each CDR3 is given with its conserved first and last residue. A D gene is named only where the DNA matches it firmly. Where a row states a size, it is once, few, many or the class of an expanded clone; other rows omit it.

clone size	J gene	V gene	D gene	CDR3 protein	CDR3 DNA
.	TRBJ2-6	TRBV10-2	.	CASRAPPGGANVLTF	TGCGCCAGCAGGGCTCCCCCGGGAGGGGCCAACGTCCTGACTTTC
.	TRBJ2-7	TRBV6-5	.	CASRQGRGFYEQYF	TGTGCCAGCAGGCAGGGCCGCGGGTTTTACGAGCAGTACTTC
many	TRBJ2-7	TRBV5-6	TRBD1	CASSLDGTADYEQYF	TGTGCCAGCAGCTTGGACGGGACAGCCGATTACGAGCAGTACTTC
few	TRBJ2-1	TRBV6-1	TRBD1	CASSEESLYRGRNEQFF	TGTGCCAGCAGTGAAGAGTCCCTATACAGGGGGAGGAATGAGCAGTTCTTC
.	TRBJ1-1	TRBV14	.	CASSQGAWDTEAFF	TGTGCCAGCAGCCAAGGGGCCTGGGACACTGAAGCTTTCTTT
large	TRBJ1-5	TRBV30	.	CASGQRSNQPQHF	TGTGCCTCGGGCCAGAGAAGCAATCAGCCCCAGCATTTT
.	TRBJ2-7	TRBV28	.	CASSHRAEWPYEQYF	TGTGCCAGCAGCCACCGAGCCGAGTGGCCCTACGAGCAGTACTTC
.	TRBJ1-1	TRBV11-3	.	CASSFPQEDEAFF	TGTGCCAGCAGCTTCCCACAGGAGGATGAAGCTTTCTTT
.	TRBJ2-7	TRBV7-6	TRBD2	CASSLGEGSYEQYF	TGTGCCAGCAGCCTGGGGGAGGGCAGTTACGAGCAGTACTTC
.	TRBJ1-1	TRBV18	.	CASSPPVGNTEAFF	TGTGCCAGCTCACCACCTGTAGGAAACACTGAAGCTTTCTTT